The T cell receptor (beta chain) under discussion was sequenced for a study of T cells in Graves' hyperthyroidism and ophthalmopathy. The authors obtained PBMCs from 7.5 to 10 ml of fresh peripheral blood. A few counts support this clonotype. V lost 11 bases, J lost 7 bases, and 12 bases lay in between. The CDR3 is made up of 12 amino acids. Amplification targeted TCR beta CDR3 regions from RNA transcripts. The TCR CDR3 first-round RT-PCR relied on the HTBI primer set. Using its own MiXCR run on the multiplex PCR reads, TCRdb lists one record per CDR3 protein. The data hold hundreds of thousands of distinct CDR3 sequences, with approximately 15% observed a single time.

The TCR comes from a man aged 18-30 years with Graves' ophthalmopathy. The gene calls are TRBV12-3 or TRBV12-4 and TRBJ1-6; D call uncertain. The sequenced sample consisted of blood. This chain's CDR3 is CALRRGNSPLHF. The CDR3 DNA sequence: TGTGCCTTACGGAGAGGGAATTCACCCCTCCACTTT.